This T cell receptor (beta chain) was sequenced during a study of cytomegalovirus exposure and HLA in healthy donors. General observations from the study: TCR beta V- and J-gene trimming, according to a later analysis, was linked to a missense DCLRE1C variant. Relative to the roughly 690-donor mean, N-insertions were reportedly fewer in an Asian-associated ancestry cluster in a later analysis. With DRB1 most and HLA-C fewest, TCR association rates differed between HLA loci in a later analysis.

The primer mix had 60 Vbeta and 13 Jbeta primers. Original data processing: An analysis performed later counted 73 million or so unique TCR beta chains (around 10 million of them shared). Method: immunoSEQ multiplex PCR; TCRdb's copy keeps in-frame clones and lacks some. Clonal size and the V and J genes are those of that table, whereas D and trimming came from the DNA. The data contain 150,000 to 200,000 clones, approximately 84% of them singletons. V lost 5 bases and J lost 0; bases outside the gene matches: 4. Looked up from germline, CDR1 is SEHNR and CDR2 is FQNEAQ (reference sequence). This CDR3 comprises 15 residues. On this clone: Its target is unknown.

The gene calls are TRBV7-9 and TRBJ2-5; 9 positions agree with TRBD1. The sequence was obtained from a girl between 10 and 17 years old in good health and CMV-seropositive. Sequenced material: PBMCs. The CDR3 loop reads CASSPDRGYQETQYF. CDR3 in DNA: TGTGCCAGCAGCCCCGACAGGGGGTACCAAGAGACCCAGTACTTC.